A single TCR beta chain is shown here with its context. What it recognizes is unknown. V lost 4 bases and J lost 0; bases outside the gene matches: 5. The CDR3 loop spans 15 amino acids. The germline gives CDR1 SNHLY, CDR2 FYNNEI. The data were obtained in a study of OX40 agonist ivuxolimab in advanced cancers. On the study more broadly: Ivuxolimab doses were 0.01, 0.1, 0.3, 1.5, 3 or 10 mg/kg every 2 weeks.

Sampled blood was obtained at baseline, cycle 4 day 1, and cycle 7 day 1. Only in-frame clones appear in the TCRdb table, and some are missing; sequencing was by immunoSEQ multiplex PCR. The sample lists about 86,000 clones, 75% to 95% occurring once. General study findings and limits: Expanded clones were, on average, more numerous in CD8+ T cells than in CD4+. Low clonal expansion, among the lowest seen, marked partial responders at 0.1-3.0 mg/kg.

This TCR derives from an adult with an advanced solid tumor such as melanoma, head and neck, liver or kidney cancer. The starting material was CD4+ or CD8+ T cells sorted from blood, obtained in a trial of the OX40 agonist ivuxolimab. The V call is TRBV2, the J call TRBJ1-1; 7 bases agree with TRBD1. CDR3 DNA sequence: TGTGCCAGCAGTGCGCAGGGGGGACTGAACACTGAAGCTTTCTTT. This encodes CASSAQGGLNTEAFF. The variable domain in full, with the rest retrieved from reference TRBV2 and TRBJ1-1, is EPEVTQTPSHQVTQMGQEVILRCVPISNHLYFYWYRQILGQKVEFLVSFYNNEISEKSEIFDDQFSVERPDGSNFTLKIRSTKLEDSAMYFCASSAQGGLNTEAFFGQGTRLTVV.